This TCR beta chain derives from a study of blood T cell repertoires in COVID-19. Assay used: immunoSEQ multiplex PCR; TCRdb lists only in-frame clones, some missing. The sample carries hundreds of thousands of clones, 80% to 90% recorded once. Germline V gene data show CDR1 as SQVTM and CDR2 as ANQGSEA. V gave up 1 base and J gave up 0 bases; unmatched junction bases: 6. The CDR3 runs to 15 residues. Sequencing was done on a sample of PBMCs or T cells enriched from blood (not recorded which). The chain couples TRBV29-1 to TRBJ2-7; 7 bases map to TRBD1. This TCR came from a woman aged 18-29 years who had recovered from COVID-19. In DNA, the CDR3 is TGCAGCGTTGAAGGGGACCGGGACAGCTCCTACGAGCAGTACTTC. Its protein is CSVEGDRDSSYEQYF.